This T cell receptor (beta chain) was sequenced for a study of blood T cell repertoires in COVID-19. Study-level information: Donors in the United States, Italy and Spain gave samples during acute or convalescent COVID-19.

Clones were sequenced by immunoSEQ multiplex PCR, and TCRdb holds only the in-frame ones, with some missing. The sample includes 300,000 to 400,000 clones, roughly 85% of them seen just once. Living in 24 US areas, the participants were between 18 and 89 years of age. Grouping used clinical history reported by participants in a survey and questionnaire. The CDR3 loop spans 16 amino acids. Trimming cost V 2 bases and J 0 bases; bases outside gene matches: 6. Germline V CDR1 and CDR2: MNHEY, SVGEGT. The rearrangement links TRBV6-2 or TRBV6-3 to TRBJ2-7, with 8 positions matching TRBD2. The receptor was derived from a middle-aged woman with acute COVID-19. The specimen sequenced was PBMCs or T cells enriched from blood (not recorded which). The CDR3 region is CASSYGASGFSYEQYF. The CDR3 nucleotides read TGTGCCAGCAGTTACGGGGCTAGCGGGTTCTCCTACGAGCAGTACTTC.